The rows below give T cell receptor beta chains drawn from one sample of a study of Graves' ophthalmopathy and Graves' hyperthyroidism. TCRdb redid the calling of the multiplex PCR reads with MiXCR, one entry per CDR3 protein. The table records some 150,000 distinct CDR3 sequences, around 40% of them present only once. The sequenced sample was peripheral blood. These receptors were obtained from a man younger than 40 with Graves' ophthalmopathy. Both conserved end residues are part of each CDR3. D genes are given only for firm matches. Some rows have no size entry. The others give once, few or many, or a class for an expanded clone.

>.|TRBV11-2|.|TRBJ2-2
CASSLVGRGELFF
TGTGCCAGCAGCTTAGTGGGGCGCGGGGAGCTGTTTTTT
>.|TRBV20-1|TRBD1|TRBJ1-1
CSAQSTGSLWDAFF
TGCAGTGCTCAATCGACAGGGTCTCTATGGGATGCTTTCTTT
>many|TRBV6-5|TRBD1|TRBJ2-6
CASSYGQGPSGANVLTF
TGTGCCAGCAGTTACGGACAGGGCCCCTCTGGGGCCAACGTCCTGACTTTC
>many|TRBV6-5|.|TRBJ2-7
CATLPGVGYEQYF
TGTGCCACCCTCCCTGGGGTTGGGTACGAGCAGTACTTC
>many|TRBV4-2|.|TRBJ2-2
CASSQEAGNTGELFF
TGTGCCAGCAGCCAAGAGGCAGGGAACACCGGGGAGCTGTTTTTT
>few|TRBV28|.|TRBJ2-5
CASSFLLRTDQTQYF
TGTGCCAGCAGTTTTCTGCTCAGGACGGATCAGACCCAGTACTTC
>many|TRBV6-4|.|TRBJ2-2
CASSETNTGELFF
TGTGCCTCTAGCGAGACCAACACCGGGGAGCTGTTTTTT
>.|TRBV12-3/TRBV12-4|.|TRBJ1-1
CASSFSHPDTEAFF
TGTGCCAGCAGTTTTTCACACCCGGACACTGAAGCTTTCTTT
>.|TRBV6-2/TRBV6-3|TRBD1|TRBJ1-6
CASRYNRGRHDGSPLHF
TGTGCCAGCAGGTACAACAGGGGGCGTCATGATGGTTCACCCCTCCACTTT
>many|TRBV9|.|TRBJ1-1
CASSLEGDTEAFF
TGTGCCAGCAGCTTGGAGGGCGATACTGAAGCTTTCTTT
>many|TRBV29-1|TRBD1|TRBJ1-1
CSVYRTGRNTEAFF
TGCAGCGTTTATAGGACAGGAAGGAACACTGAAGCTTTCTTT
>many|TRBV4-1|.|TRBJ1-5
CASSQDGLGGNQPQHF
TGCGCCAGCAGCCAAGATGGCCTGGGAGGCAATCAGCCCCAGCATTTT
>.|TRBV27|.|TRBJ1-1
CASINRVGQAFF
TGTGCCAGCATTAACAGGGTGGGCCAAGCTTTCTTT
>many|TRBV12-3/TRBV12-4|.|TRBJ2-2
CASSPRAGSNTGELFF
TGTGCCAGCAGTCCCCGCGCGGGGTCTAACACCGGGGAGCTGTTTTTT
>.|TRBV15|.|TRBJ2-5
CATSDTRREQETQYF
TGTGCCACCAGCGACACCAGGCGGGAACAAGAGACCCAGTACTTC